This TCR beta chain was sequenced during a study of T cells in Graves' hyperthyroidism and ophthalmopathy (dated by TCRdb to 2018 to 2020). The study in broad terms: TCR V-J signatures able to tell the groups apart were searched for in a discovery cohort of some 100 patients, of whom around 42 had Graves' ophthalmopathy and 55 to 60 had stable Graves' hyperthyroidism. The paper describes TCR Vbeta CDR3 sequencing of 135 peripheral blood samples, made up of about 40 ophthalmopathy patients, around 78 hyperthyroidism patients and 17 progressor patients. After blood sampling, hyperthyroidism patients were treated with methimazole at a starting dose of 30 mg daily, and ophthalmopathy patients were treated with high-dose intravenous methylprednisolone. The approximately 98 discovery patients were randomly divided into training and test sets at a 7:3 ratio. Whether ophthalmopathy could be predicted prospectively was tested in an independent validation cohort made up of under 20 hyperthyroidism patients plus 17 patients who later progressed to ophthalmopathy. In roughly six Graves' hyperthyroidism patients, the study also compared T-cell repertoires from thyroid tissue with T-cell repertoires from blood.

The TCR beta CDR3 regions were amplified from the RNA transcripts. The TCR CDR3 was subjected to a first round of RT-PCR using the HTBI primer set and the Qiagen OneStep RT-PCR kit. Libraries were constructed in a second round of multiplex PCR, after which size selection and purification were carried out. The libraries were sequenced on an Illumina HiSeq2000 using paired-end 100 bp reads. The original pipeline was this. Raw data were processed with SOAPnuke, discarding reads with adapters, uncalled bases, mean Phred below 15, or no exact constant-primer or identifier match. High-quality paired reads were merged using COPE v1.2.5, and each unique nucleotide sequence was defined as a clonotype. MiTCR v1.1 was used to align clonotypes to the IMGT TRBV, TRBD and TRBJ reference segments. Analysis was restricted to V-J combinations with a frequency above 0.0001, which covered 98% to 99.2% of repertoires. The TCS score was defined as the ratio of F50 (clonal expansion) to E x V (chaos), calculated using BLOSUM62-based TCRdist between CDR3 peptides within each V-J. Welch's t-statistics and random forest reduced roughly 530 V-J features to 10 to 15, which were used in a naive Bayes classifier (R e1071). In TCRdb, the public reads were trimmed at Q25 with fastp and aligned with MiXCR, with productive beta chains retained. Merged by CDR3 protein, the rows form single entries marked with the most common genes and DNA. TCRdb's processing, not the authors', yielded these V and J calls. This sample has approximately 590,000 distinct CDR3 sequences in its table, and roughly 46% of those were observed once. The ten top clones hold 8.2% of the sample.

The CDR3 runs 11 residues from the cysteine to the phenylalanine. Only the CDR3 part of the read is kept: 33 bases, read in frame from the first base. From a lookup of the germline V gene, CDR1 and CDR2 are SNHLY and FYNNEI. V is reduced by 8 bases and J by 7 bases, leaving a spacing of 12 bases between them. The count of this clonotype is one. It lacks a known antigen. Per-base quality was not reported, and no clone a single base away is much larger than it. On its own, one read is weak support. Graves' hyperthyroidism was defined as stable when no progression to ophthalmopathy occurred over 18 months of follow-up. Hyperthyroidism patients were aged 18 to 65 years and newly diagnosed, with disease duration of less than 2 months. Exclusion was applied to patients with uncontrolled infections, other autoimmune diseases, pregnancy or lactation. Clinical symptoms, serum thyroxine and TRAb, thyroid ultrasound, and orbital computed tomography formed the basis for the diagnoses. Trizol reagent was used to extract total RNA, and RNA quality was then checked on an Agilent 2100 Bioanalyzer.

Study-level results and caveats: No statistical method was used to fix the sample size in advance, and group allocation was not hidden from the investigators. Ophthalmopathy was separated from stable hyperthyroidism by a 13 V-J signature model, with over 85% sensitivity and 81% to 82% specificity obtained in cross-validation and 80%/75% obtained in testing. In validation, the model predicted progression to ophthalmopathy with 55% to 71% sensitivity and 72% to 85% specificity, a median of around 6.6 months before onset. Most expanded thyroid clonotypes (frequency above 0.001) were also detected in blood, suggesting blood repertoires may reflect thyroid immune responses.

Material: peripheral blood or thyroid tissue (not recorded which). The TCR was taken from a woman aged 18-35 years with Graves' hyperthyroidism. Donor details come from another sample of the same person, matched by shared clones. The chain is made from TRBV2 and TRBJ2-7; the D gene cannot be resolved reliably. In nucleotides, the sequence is TGTGCCAGCCCCCCCCCCAGTGAGCAGTACTTC. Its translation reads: CASPPPSEQYF.